This T cell receptor (beta chain) was recovered during a study of radiotherapy plus CTLA-4 blockade in lung cancer. Study-level background: For roughly 19% of patients, objective responses occurred, and roughly 30% had disease control.

Worth noting for this clone: Its antigen is not known.

The ends were cut back, 4 bases at V and 5 bases at J, with 15 bases in the middle. The CDR3 totals 15 residues. The germline CDR1 and CDR2 sequences are PRHDT and FYEKMQ (reference sequence). Study-wide findings and caveats: Among reported predictors of response, early blood T cell clone dynamics with interferon-beta performed best. After treatment with radiotherapy plus ipilimumab, TCR clones that came from the tumor expanded in blood.

The data were produced by immunoSEQ multiplex PCR, yet TCRdb's version contains in-frame clones alone and is incomplete. This sample has 100,000 to 150,000 clones, with 75% to 80% found just once. Lung cancer patients with chemo-refractory metastatic non-small-cell disease were given focal radiation plus CTLA-4 blockade with ipilimumab. The rearrangement uses TRBV13 and TRBJ2-1, with a weak D call TRBD2 (5 bases). This material consisted of peripheral blood, taken from a patient treated with radiotherapy plus ipilimumab. This sequence was found in a human donor with non-small cell lung cancer who had a partial response to radiotherapy plus ipilimumab. This CDR3 reads CASSSKGVGNNEQFF. Here the CDR3 DNA reads TGTGCCAGCAGCTCCAAGGGAGTGGGAAACAATGAGCAGTTCTTC.